The 30 T cell receptor beta chains below all came from one sample that was sequenced in a study of blood T cells in healthy people across ages. Then a second PCR, running about 6 to 11 cycles, was carried out with a sample-barcoded 5' primer and a J-beta primer mix. TCRdb itself ran the 5' RACE reads through MiXCR, one entry per CDR3 protein. Of about a million distinct CDR3 sequences listed, roughly 50% are singletons. Sequenced material: blood. These receptors were obtained from a man aged 25 to 40 in good health.

The chain links TRBV12-3 or TRBV12-4 to TRBJ1-3, with 10 positions matching TRBD1. V dropped 5 bases and J dropped 3; count of bases not matched to a gene: 4. This CDR3 is 15 amino acids long. The CDR3 sequence is CASSMTGGRGNTIYF. Written as DNA, the CDR3 is TGTGCCAGCAGTATGACAGGGGGCCGTGGAAACACCATATATTTT.

In its sample, this clonotype was seen a few times. This chain joins TRBV29-1 and TRBJ1-2, with a tentative D call TRBD1 (6 bases). Germline CDR1 and CDR2: SQVTM and ANQGSEA. This CDR3 is built from 12 residues. V was clipped by 6 bases and J by 8 bases, with 16 bases between them. The CDR3 DNA sequence: TGCAGCGTCTTCGACAGGTTAAACGGCTACACCTTC. This encodes CSVFDRLNGYTF.

The sample holds many counts of this clonotype. The chain recombines TRBV20-1 with TRBJ2-1; tentative D call: TRBD2 (6 bases). Trimming removed 3 bases from V and 5 bases from J, with 17 bases in between. Germline V lookup: CDR1 DFQATT, CDR2 SNEGSKA (reference sequence). The CDR3 has 15 amino acids. CDR3 sequence: CSARRLAEDHNEQFF. Here the CDR3 DNA reads TGCAGTGCTAGGCGTTTAGCGGAGGATCACAATGAGCAGTTCTTC.

V usage is TRBV20-1 and J usage is TRBJ2-5, with D maybe TRBD2 (5 bases). Trimming took 3 bases from V and 6 from J, leaving 11 bases between them. Germline loops: CDR1 DFQATT, CDR2 SNEGSKA (reference sequence). The CDR3 sequence is 12 residues long. CDR3 nucleotides: TGCAGTGCTAGCTCGGGGTCGAAGACCCAGTACTTC. Its translation: CSASSGSKTQYF.

J is TRBJ2-7 and V is TRBV7-9; no firm D call. The V end was cut by 0 bases, the J end by 5 bases, with 5 bases between. Per germline, CDR1 SEHNR and CDR2 FQNEAQ (reference sequence). This CDR3 spans 12 amino acids. The CDR3 DNA sequence: TGTGCCAGCAGCTTAGCGCCCGACGAGCAGTACTTC. This translates into CASSLAPDEQYF.

This clonotype has just a few counts. V gene TRBV5-1 combines with J gene TRBJ2-7, with 8 bases fitting TRBD1. CDR3 size: 14 residues. Germline V gene data show CDR1 as SGHRS and CDR2 as YFSETQ. The trim removed 4 bases at V and 3 bases at J, leaving 6 bases unmatched. The chain's CDR3 is CASSPTGQDYEQYF. As DNA, the CDR3 is TGCGCCAGCAGCCCCACGGGACAGGACTACGAGCAGTACTTC.

The rearrangement joins TRBV7-9 to TRBJ2-5, with D tentatively TRBD1 (5 bases). The germline V gene has CDR1 SEHNR and CDR2 FQNEAQ (reference sequence). V was cut by 3 bases and J by 1 base, with 12 bases left in between. The CDR3 extends over 15 amino acids. The CDR3 DNA reads as TGTGCCAGCAGCTTTGCAGGGATGTTCCAAGAGACCCAGTACTTC. Its translation is CASSFAGMFQETQYF.

A few counts support this clonotype. V and J are TRBV14 and TRBJ2-7; D is possibly TRBD2 (5 bases). The CDR3 contains 12 residues. V lost 5 bases to trimming and J lost 9 bases, with 14 bases between them. CDR1 SGHDN and CDR2 FVKESK come from the germline V gene. The CDR3 DNA reads TGTGCCAGCAGCAGCGGCGGCCCCACGCAGTACTTC. It specifies CASSSGGPTQYF.

V and J are TRBV7-8 and TRBJ2-5; the match to TRBD1 covers 8 bases. CDR3 length: 15 amino acids. CDR1 is SGHVS, CDR2 FQNEAQ, per germline. V shed 5 bases and J 1 base; nucleotides not matched to a gene: 6. For the CDR3, the DNA is TGTGCCAGCAGCGAATACCAGGGGGCCCAAGAGACCCAGTACTTC. Its protein is CASSEYQGAQETQYF.

The chain joins TRBV20-1 to TRBJ2-7; 8 nucleotides line up with TRBD1. The CDR3 length is 12 residues. Germline CDR1 DFQATT, CDR2 SNEGSKA (reference sequence). The V and J ends lost 6 bases and 4 bases, in that order; junction bases with no gene match: 5. The CDR3 DNA sequence: TGCAGTGCCGGACAGGGACAATACGAGCAGTACTTC. Translation: CSAGQGQYEQYF.

The chain joins TRBV7-9 to TRBJ1-6; D gene ambiguous. The CDR3 is made up of 16 amino acids. The germline V gene has CDR1 SEHNR and CDR2 FQNEAQ (reference sequence). V was cut by 2 bases and J by 5 bases, with 13 bases left in between. The CDR3 nucleotides read TGTGCCAGCAGCTTACTGGGCGAACAGAATAATTCACCCCTCCACTTT. Translated, it gives CASSLLGEQNNSPLHF.

The chain recombines TRBV29-1 with TRBJ2-3; TRBD1 matches 7 bases. CDR1 SQVTM and CDR2 ANQGSEA come from the germline V gene. The CDR3 has 16 amino acids. The junction had 11 bases not matched to a gene; V was cut back by 5 bases and J by 0 bases. This CDR3 reads CSVFVGTELSTDTQYF. Here the CDR3 DNA reads TGCAGCGTTTTTGTCGGGACAGAACTTAGCACAGATACGCAGTATTTT.

A few counts support this clonotype. This rearrangement joins TRBV28 to TRBJ1-2; no firm D call. The V and J ends lost 7 bases and 4 bases respectively, with 13 bases between them. CDR1 and CDR2 (germline): MDHEN, SYDVKM. The CDR3 consists of 13 residues. CDR3 protein: CASTNPQTYGYTF. DNA for the CDR3: TGTGCCAGCACGAACCCACAAACCTATGGCTACACCTTC.

The genes are TRBV19 and TRBJ1-6, with a possible D match to TRBD1 (5 bases). The germline V gene has CDR1 LNHDA and CDR2 SQIVND (reference sequence). V lost 5 bases and J lost 8, with 16 bases in between. The CDR3 runs 15 residues. In DNA form, the CDR3 reads TGTGCCAGTAGTCCAGGGAACTATGGGTATTCACCCCTCCACTTT. It yields the protein CASSPGNYGYSPLHF.

The chain couples TRBV24-1 to TRBJ1-1; tentatively, D is TRBD1 (5 bases). Trimming removed 3 bases at V and 3 bases at J, with 13 bases between. This CDR3 comprises 15 residues. In germline, CDR1 is KGHDR, CDR2 SFDVKD. This CDR3 reads CATSDPHAGYTEAFF. CDR3 in DNA: TGTGCCACCAGTGATCCCCATGCAGGGTACACTGAAGCTTTCTTT.

The gene calls are TRBV20-1 and TRBJ2-4; 14 positions agree with TRBD2. The DNA end lines up better with TRBJ2-5; the J call may be wrong. This CDR3 contains 16 residues. Germline V lookup: CDR1 DFQATT, CDR2 SNEGSKA (reference sequence). The CDR3 nucleotides read TGCAGTCTTAGCCCCCGGACTAGCGGGGGGATAAAGACCCAGTACTTC. It encodes CSLSPRTSGGIKTQYF.

The V call is TRBV7-9, the J call TRBJ1-1, with D possibly matching TRBD1 (6 bases). Germline V gives CDR1 SEHNR, CDR2 FQNEAQ (reference sequence). The CDR3 consists of 17 residues. With 4 bases removed from V and 0 bases from J, the gap between germline ends came to 18 bases. The CDR3 DNA sequence: TGTGCCAGCAGCTCGCGCGGGGGCCGCAAGATGAACACTGAAGCTTTCTTT. This codes for CASSSRGGRKMNTEAFF.

The CDR3 here is CASSLVGGGAEKLFF. The CDR3 DNA reads as TGTGCCAGCAGTTTAGTTGGGGGGGGGGCTGAAAAACTGTTTTTT. The J gene is TRBJ1-4, the V gene TRBV12-3 or TRBV12-4; D may be TRBD1 (6 bases). This CDR3 contains 15 residues. V was cut by 1 base and J by 7 bases, with 13 bases left in between.

The CDR3 coding sequence is TGTGCCAGCAGTCAGAATGGGGTGGGGGACCTAAATCAGCCCCAGCATTTT. Amino acid sequence: CASSQNGVGDLNQPQHF. The V and J genes are TRBV27 and TRBJ1-5; a possible D gene is TRBD1 (5 bases). The CDR3 contains 17 residues. Germline CDR1 MNHEY, CDR2 SMNVEV (reference sequence). Trimming removed 5 bases at V and 4 bases at J, with 21 bases between.

The chain employs TRBV27 and TRBJ2-7, with 8 bases matching TRBD1. This CDR3 comprises 16 residues. Germline CDR1 and CDR2: MNHEY and SMNVEV (reference sequence). The junction had 12 bases not matched to a gene; V was cut back by 2 bases and J by 6 bases. The CDR3: CASSLGAGGVSSEQYF. The CDR3 region has the DNA TGTGCCAGCAGTTTAGGGGCAGGGGGCGTCTCAAGCGAGCAGTACTTC.

The chain uses TRBV7-3 and TRBJ2-3; 7 bases line up with TRBD2. Trimming cost V 1 base and J 0 bases; bases outside gene matches: 4. CDR1 and CDR2 from the germline V gene are SGHTA and FQGTGA. This CDR3 is 16 amino acids long. CDR3 sequence: CASSLMGGISTDTQYF. In nucleotides, the CDR3 is TGTGCCAGCAGCTTAATGGGGGGGATTAGCACAGATACGCAGTATTTT.

V gene TRBV7-8 combines with J gene TRBJ2-7; maybe TRBD2 (5 bases). Trimming took 1 base from V and 6 from J, leaving 16 bases between them. CDR3 length: 15 residues. From germline, CDR1 is SGHVS and CDR2 FQNEAQ. The CDR3 DNA follows: TGTGCCAGCAGCTTAGAACTTAGACCGAGGGCCGAGCAGTACTTC. Amino acids: CASSLELRPRAEQYF.

This clonotype was seen a few times. The chain employs TRBV6-2 or TRBV6-3 and TRBJ2-7; unclear D gene. V gave up 2 bases and J gave up 3 bases, with 8 bases separating them. CDR1 is MNHEY and CDR2 is SVGEGT in the germline V gene. This CDR3 spans 13 amino acids. Written as DNA, the CDR3 is TGTGCCAGCAGTTACCCGCGGCACTACGAGCAGTACTTC. It yields the protein CASSYPRHYEQYF.

This clonotype was recorded a few times. The chain combines TRBV6-5 with TRBJ2-1; the match to TRBD2 covers 8 bases. The CDR3 has 20 residues. Trimming took 4 bases from V and 6 from J; bases not matched to a gene: 23. Germline V gene lookup returns CDR1 MNHEY and CDR2 SVGAGI. CDR3 DNA sequence: TGTGCCAGCAGTTCCCTTGTCCTGGGGGTCCTAGCGGGTGTCTCCAATGAGCAGTTCTTC. Its translation is CASSSLVLGVLAGVSNEQFF.

Only a few counts were recorded for this clonotype. This chain links TRBV21-1 with TRBJ2-4. TRBV21-1 has pseudogene status. The CDR3 is made up of 13 amino acids. This chain's CDR3 is CASSKEKGNIQYF. DNA for the CDR3: TGTGCCAGCAGCAAAGAGAAGGGAAACATTCAGTACTTC.

This clonotype was detected only once. The chain has TRBV4-1 and TRBJ2-7, with 12 bases identical to TRBD2. The CDR3 consists of 16 residues. Germline loops: CDR1 MGHRA, CDR2 YSYEKL. The V segment lost 4 bases and the J segment 3 bases; nucleotides outside the gene matches: 7. CDR3 loop: CASSRATSGGRYEQYF. The CDR3, as DNA: TGCGCCAGCAGCCGAGCGACTAGCGGGGGACGCTACGAGCAGTACTTC.

Details on this clonotype: A read error is possible here, since a much larger clone lies one base away. This chain links TRBV11-2 with TRBJ2-5; no definite D call. This CDR3 has 15 amino acids. Trimming took off 0 bases at V and 11 bases at J, with 19 bases between the two ends. Germline lookup yields CDR1 SGHAT and CDR2 FQNNGV. The DNA for the CDR3 is TGTGCCAGCAGCTTAGATCCCGGACCATTCGTAGAGCAGTACTTC. It encodes CASSLDPGPFVEQYF.

This sequence joins TRBV2 and TRBJ2-7; 7 nucleotides match TRBD1. The CDR3 totals 15 residues. Trimming at V came to 5 bases and at J to 1 base, leaving 8 bases not matched to a gene. Germline V gene sequence: CDR1 SNHLY, CDR2 FYNNEI. Here the CDR3 reads CASSYDRVGSYEQYF. The CDR3 nucleotides are TGTGCCAGCAGTTACGACAGGGTTGGGTCCTACGAGCAGTACTTC.

This chain links TRBV4-3 with TRBJ2-7, with 12 bases lining up with TRBD1. The ends lost 3 bases at V and 4 bases at J; junction bases unmatched: 4. The CDR3 is 15 residues long. In germline, CDR1 is LGHNA, CDR2 YSLEER. The CDR3 reads CASSQGQGAGYEQYF. The CDR3 DNA reads TGCGCCAGCAGCCAGGGACAGGGGGCAGGGTACGAGCAGTACTTC.

V usage is TRBV12-5 and J usage is TRBJ2-5, with 8 nucleotides matching TRBD1. Per germline, CDR1 LGHNT and CDR2 FRNRAP. V shed 1 base, J shed 1 base, and the junction held 2 bases outside the gene matches. This CDR3 has 15 residues. The CDR3 reads CASGLDRGSQETQYF. The CDR3 DNA reads TGTGCTAGTGGTTTGGACAGGGGGAGCCAAGAGACCCAGTACTTC.